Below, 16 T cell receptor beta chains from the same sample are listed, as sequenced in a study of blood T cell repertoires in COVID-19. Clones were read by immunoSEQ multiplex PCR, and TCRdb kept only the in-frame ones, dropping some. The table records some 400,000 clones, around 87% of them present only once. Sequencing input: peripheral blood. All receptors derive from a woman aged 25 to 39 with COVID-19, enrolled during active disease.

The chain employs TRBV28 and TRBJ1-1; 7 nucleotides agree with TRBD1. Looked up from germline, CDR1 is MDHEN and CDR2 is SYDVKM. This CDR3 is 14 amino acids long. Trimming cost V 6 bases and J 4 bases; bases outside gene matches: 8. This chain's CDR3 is CASRETGRRTEAFF. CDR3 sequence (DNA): TGTGCCAGCAGGGAGACAGGGCGACGCACTGAAGCTTTCTTT.

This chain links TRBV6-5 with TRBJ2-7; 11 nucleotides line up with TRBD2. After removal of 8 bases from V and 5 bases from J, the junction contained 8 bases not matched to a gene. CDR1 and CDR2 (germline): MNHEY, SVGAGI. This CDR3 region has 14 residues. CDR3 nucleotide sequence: TGTGCCAGCGTAGCGGGAGGGCCTTTGGACGAGCAGTACTTC. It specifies CASVAGGPLDEQYF.

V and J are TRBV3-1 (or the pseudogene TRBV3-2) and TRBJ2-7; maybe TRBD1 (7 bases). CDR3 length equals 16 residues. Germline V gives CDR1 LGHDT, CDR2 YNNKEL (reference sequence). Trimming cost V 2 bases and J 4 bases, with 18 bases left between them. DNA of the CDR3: TGTGCCAGCAGCCAACCCCGGGGGACAGACTTATACGAGCAGTACTTC. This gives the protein CASSQPRGTDLYEQYF.

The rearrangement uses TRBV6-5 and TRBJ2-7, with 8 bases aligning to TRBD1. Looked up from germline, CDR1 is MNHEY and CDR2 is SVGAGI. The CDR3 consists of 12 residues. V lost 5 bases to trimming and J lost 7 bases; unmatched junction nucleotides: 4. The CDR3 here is CASSRQGSEQYF. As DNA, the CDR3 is TGTGCCAGCAGTCGACAGGGGTCTGAGCAGTACTTC.

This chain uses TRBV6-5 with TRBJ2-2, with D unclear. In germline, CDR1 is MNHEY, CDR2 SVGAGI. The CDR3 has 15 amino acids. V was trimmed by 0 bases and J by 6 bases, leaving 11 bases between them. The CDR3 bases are TGTGCCAGCAGTTACTCGCGCGCAAAAGCCGGGGAGCTGTTTTTT. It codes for CASSYSRAKAGELFF.

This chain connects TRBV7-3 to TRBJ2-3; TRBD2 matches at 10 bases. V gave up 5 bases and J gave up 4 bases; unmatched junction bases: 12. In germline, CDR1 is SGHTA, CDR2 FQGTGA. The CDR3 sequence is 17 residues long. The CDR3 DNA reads TGTGCCAGCAGCCTCCGATTAGCGGGAGGAGGGGCAGATACGCAGTATTTT. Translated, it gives CASSLRLAGGGADTQYF.

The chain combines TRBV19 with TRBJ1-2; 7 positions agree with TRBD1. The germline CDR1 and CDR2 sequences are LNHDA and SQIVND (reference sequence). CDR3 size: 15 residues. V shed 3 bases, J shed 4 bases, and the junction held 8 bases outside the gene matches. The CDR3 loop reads CASSIDNRGSYGYTF. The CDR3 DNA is TGTGCCAGTAGTATTGATAACAGGGGAAGCTATGGCTACACCTTC.

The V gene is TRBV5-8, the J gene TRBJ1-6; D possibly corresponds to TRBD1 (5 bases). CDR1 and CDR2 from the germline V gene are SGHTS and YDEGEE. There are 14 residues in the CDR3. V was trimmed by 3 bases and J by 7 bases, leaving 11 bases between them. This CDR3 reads CASSYRGGNSPLHF. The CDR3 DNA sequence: TGTGCCAGCAGCTATCGGGGGGGGAATTCACCCCTCCACTTT.

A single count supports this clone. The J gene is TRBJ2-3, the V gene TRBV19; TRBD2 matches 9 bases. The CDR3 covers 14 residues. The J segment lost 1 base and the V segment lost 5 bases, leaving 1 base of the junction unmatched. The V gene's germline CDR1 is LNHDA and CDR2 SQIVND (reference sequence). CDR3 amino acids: CASSAGGGTDTQYF. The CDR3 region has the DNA TGTGCCAGTAGTGCGGGAGGGGGCACAGATACGCAGTATTTT.

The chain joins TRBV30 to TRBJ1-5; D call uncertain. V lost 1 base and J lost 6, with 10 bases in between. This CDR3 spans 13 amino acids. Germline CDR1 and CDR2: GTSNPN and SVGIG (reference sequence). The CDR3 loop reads CAWSGTLGQPQHF. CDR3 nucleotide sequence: TGTGCCTGGAGTGGGACTTTGGGTCAGCCCCAGCATTTT.

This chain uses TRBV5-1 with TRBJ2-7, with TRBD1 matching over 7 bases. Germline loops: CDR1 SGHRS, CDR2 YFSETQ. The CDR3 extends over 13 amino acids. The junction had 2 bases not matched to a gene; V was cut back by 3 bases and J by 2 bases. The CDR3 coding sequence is TGCGCCAGCAGCTGGGACAGAACCTACGAGCAGTACTTC. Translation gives CASSWDRTYEQYF.

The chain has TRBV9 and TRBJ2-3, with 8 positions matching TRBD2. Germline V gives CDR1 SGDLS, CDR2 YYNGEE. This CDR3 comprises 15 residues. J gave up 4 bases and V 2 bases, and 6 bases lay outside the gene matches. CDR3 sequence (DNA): TGTGCCAGCAGCGTTATAGCGGGGACCCCAGATACGCAGTATTTT. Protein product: CASSVIAGTPDTQYF.

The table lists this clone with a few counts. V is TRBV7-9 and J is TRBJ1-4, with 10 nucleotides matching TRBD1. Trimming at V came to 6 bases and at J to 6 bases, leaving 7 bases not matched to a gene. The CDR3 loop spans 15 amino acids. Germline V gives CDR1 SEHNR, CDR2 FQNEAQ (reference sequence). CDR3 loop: CASRPPGTGDEKLFF. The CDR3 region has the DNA TGTGCCAGCAGACCACCGGGGACAGGGGATGAAAAACTGTTTTTT. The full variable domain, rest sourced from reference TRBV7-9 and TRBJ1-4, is DTGVSQNPRHKITKRGQNVTFRCDPISEHNRLYWYRQTLGQGPEFLTYFQNEAQLEKSRLLSDRFSAERPKGSFSTLEIQRTEQGDSAMYLCASRPPGTGDEKLFFGSGTQLSVL.

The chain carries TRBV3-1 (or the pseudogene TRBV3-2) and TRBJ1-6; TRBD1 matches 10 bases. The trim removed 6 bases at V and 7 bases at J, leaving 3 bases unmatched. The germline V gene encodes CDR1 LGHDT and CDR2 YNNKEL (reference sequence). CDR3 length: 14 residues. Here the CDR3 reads CASRLTGGNSPLHF. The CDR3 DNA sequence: TGTGCCAGCAGATTGACAGGGGGCAATTCACCCCTCCACTTT.

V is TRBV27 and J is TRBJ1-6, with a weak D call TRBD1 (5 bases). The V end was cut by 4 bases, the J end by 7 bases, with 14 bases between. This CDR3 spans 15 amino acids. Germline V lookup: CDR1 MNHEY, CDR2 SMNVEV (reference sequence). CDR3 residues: CASSWGDPTNSPLHF. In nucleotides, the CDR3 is TGTGCCAGCAGTTGGGGGGACCCTACGAATTCACCCCTCCACTTT.

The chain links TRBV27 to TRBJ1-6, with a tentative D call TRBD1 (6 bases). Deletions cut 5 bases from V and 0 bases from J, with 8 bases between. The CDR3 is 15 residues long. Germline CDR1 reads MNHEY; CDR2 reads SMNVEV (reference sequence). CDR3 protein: CASSGGLSYNSPLHF. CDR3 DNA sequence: TGTGCCAGCAGTGGGGGCCTCTCCTATAATTCACCCCTCCACTTT.